The 25 T cell receptor beta chains given below trace back to one sample, sequenced in a study of blood T cell repertoires in COVID-19. Repertoires were generated with immunoSEQ multiplex PCR, while TCRdb's copy carries only in-frame clones and drops some. The data show over 100,000 clones, about four fifths seen once. Material: peripheral blood. Receptors originate from a man in his sixties with active or convalescent COVID-19.

The V call is TRBV2, the J call TRBJ2-5; the match to TRBD1 covers 9 bases. The germline CDR1 and CDR2 sequences are SNHLY and FYNNEI. With V trimmed by 6 bases and J by 5 bases, 4 bases remained unmatched. CDR3 size: 13 residues. DNA for the CDR3: TGTGCCAGCAGACAGACAGGGGGGGAGACCCAGTACTTC. This translates into CASRQTGGETQYF.

The rearrangement links TRBV7-2 to TRBJ2-7; tentative D call: TRBD2 (6 bases). The CDR3 covers 16 residues. Germline loops: CDR1 SGHTA, CDR2 FQGNSA. V was clipped by 0 bases and J by 5 bases, with 17 bases between them. CDR3 bases: TGTGCCAGCAGCTTAGCCCCCGGGTCCCGCGGGGACGAGCAGTACTTC. Translation gives CASSLAPGSRGDEQYF.

This chain links TRBV29-1 with TRBJ2-1; 15 bases agree with TRBD2. J was trimmed by 8 bases and V by 0 bases; bases with no gene match: 8. The germline CDR1 and CDR2 sequences are SQVTM and ANQGSEA. CDR3 length: 17 residues. Here the CDR3 DNA reads TGCAGCGTTGAAGACCTTGGGACTAGCGGGAGGATCGATGAGCAGTTCTTC. This sequence encodes CSVEDLGTSGRIDEQFF.

The V and J genes are TRBV12-2 and TRBJ1-6. TRBV12-2 is recorded as a pseudogene. The CDR3 loop spans 18 amino acids. The DNA for the CDR3 is TGTGCAAGTCGCTTAGTAAGCCGGTATCGGGCCTATAATTCACCCCTCCACTTT. This gives the protein CASRLVSRYRAYNSPLHF.

The chain carries TRBV6-6 and TRBJ1-2; tentative D call: TRBD1 (6 bases). The length of the CDR3 is 15 residues. V lost 6 bases, J lost 3 bases, and 17 bases lay in between. Germline V CDR1 and CDR2: MNHNY, SVGAGI (reference sequence). As DNA, the CDR3 is TGTGCCAGCAGACACACAGGGTACCCCGACTATGGCTACACCTTC. Translating gives CASRHTGYPDYGYTF.

The chain joins TRBV4-2 to TRBJ1-1; D is possibly TRBD1 (5 bases). This CDR3 is 14 amino acids long. CDR1 and CDR2 from the germline V gene are LGHNA and YNFKEQ. With 1 base removed from V and 4 bases from J, the gap between germline ends came to 10 bases. The CDR3 nucleotides read TGTGCCAGCAGCCAAGTGGGGGGGGTCACTGAAGCTTTCTTT. Encoded protein: CASSQVGGVTEAFF.

This clone appeared a single time. The J gene is TRBJ1-2, the V gene TRBV28, with TRBD1 matching 8 bases. Germline assignment: CDR1 MDHEN and CDR2 SYDVKM. This CDR3 spans 15 amino acids. With V trimmed by 7 bases and J by 6 bases, 13 bases remained unmatched. The CDR3 protein is CASTPPLGQGDGYTF. CDR3 nucleotides: TGTGCCAGCACCCCGCCACTTGGACAGGGTGATGGCTACACCTTC.

There are a few counts of this clone. The gene calls are TRBV3-1 (or the pseudogene TRBV3-2) and TRBJ1-5, with a tentative D call TRBD1 (5 bases). CDR3 size: 14 residues. Trimming cost V 0 bases and J 6 bases, with 9 bases left between them. Germline V CDR1 and CDR2: LGHDT, YNNKEL (reference sequence). This CDR3 is CASSQERGIQPQHF. Written as DNA, the CDR3 is TGTGCCAGCAGCCAAGAACGGGGGATTCAGCCCCAGCATTTT.

V is TRBV28 and J is TRBJ2-4, with D perhaps matching TRBD1 (6 bases). Germline CDR1 and CDR2: MDHEN and SYDVKM. The CDR3 spans 15 residues. V lost 4 bases to trimming and J lost 4 bases, with 14 bases between them. CDR3 bases: TGTGCCAGCAGTTCCCCAGGGGACGGGAAAAACATTCAGTACTTC. This gives the protein CASSSPGDGKNIQYF.

CDR3 bases: TGTGCCAGCAGCTCCGGACTAGCGGGAGGGACCGGGGAGCTGTTTTTT. Translation: CASSSGLAGGTGELFF. The chain uses TRBV7-3 and TRBJ2-2, with 15 bases lining up with TRBD2. J lost 5 bases, V lost 4 bases, and 2 bases had no gene match. Germline V lookup: CDR1 SGHTA, CDR2 FQGTGA. The CDR3 has 16 residues.

This sequence joins TRBV7-3 and TRBJ2-5, with unresolved D. The CDR3 runs 14 residues. Germline CDR1 SGHTA, CDR2 FQGTGA. V lost 5 bases and J lost 0, with 10 bases in between. CDR3 in DNA: TGTGCCAGCAGCCCCTCGGGTCACCAAGAGACCCAGTACTTC. Its translation is CASSPSGHQETQYF.

This clone was counted between two and nine times. This chain links TRBV18 with TRBJ1-3, with TRBD1 identical over 8 bases. The CDR3 contains 16 residues. Germline trimming cut 4 bases from V and 0 bases from J; bases unmatched to any gene: 5. Germline CDR1 KGHSH, CDR2 LQKENI. The CDR3 DNA follows: TGTGCCAGCTCACTGGGACAGGCGAGCTCTGGAAACACCATATATTTT. Translating gives CASSLGQASSGNTIYF.

The chain has TRBV7-3 and TRBJ2-2, with unresolved D. Per the germline V gene, CDR1 is SGHTA and CDR2 is FQGTGA. The CDR3 is 14 residues long. V lost 1 base and J 0 bases, leaving 3 bases between the germline ends. CDR3 residues: CASSLRPNTGELFF. CDR3 nucleotides: TGTGCCAGCAGCTTAAGGCCGAACACCGGGGAGCTGTTTTTT.

V and J are TRBV4-1 and TRBJ1-1, with 9 positions matching TRBD1. The CDR3 loop spans 16 amino acids. The V segment lost 6 bases and the J segment 0 bases; nucleotides outside the gene matches: 8. Germline V gives CDR1 MGHRA, CDR2 YSYEKL. The CDR3 nucleotides are TGCGCCAGCAGTCCCGGGACAGGGACCATGAACACTGAAGCTTTCTTT. It encodes CASSPGTGTMNTEAFF.

The chain employs TRBV7-2 and TRBJ2-4; TRBD1 aligns across 11 bases. CDR1 SGHTA and CDR2 FQGNSA come from the germline V gene. Germline trimming cut 2 bases from V and 15 bases from J; bases unmatched to any gene: 6. The CDR3 spans 13 residues. CDR3 sequence reads: CASSLPDRGHLYF. As DNA, the CDR3 is TGTGCCAGCAGCTTACCGGACAGGGGGCATTTGTACTTC.

CDR3 region: CASSLYDRHPYEQYF. The DNA of the CDR3 is TGTGCCAGCAGCTTGTACGACAGGCACCCCTACGAGCAGTACTTC. This sequence joins TRBV5-8 and TRBJ2-7; D possibly corresponds to TRBD1 (6 bases). Germline V gives CDR1 SGHTS, CDR2 YDEGEE. V lost 1 base and J 2 bases, leaving 13 bases between the germline ends. This CDR3 is 15 amino acids long.

V and J are TRBV6-5 and TRBJ2-5, with D possibly TRBD1 on 6 matching bases. The CDR3 runs to 15 residues. Between the trimmed V and J ends, which lost 0 bases and 5 bases, there was a span of 13 bases. Germline V gives CDR1 MNHEY, CDR2 SVGAGI. CDR3 residues: CASSYSNRAEETQYF. CDR3 DNA: TGTGCCAGCAGTTACTCAAACAGGGCAGAGGAGACCCAGTACTTC.

V gene TRBV2 combines with J gene TRBJ2-7; TRBD2 matches at 10 bases. The CDR3 has 14 amino acids. The germline gives CDR1 SNHLY, CDR2 FYNNEI. Losses at the gene ends were 6 bases for V and 6 bases for J; bases not matched to a gene: 8. The CDR3 spells CASREREGRTEQYF. CDR3 coding DNA: TGTGCCAGCAGAGAGCGGGAGGGGAGGACCGAGCAGTACTTC. Supplemented by reference TRBV2 and TRBJ2-7, the full variable domain reads EPEVTQTPSHQVTQMGQEVILRCVPISNHLYFYWYRQILGQKVEFLVSFYNNEISEKSEIFDDQFSVERPDGSNFTLKIRSTKLEDSAMYFCASREREGRTEQYFGPGTRLTVT.

The rearrangement links TRBV13 to TRBJ2-3; 9 bases map to TRBD1. CDR1 is PRHDT, CDR2 FYEKMQ, per germline (reference sequence). The CDR3 spans 13 residues. Losses at the gene ends were 7 bases for V and 1 base for J; bases not matched to a gene: 0. This CDR3 reads CASNRGRTDTQYF. The CDR3 bases are TGTGCCAGCAACAGGGGGCGCACAGATACGCAGTATTTT.

The chain has TRBV7-9 and TRBJ1-2, with 9 bases identical to TRBD1. The CDR3 runs 13 residues. Unmatched junction bases numbered 4, after V lost 5 bases and J lost 6 bases. Per germline, CDR1 SEHNR and CDR2 FQNEAQ (reference sequence). The CDR3 loop is CASSEGTGNGYTF. The CDR3 coding sequence is TGTGCCAGCAGCGAGGGGACAGGGAATGGCTACACCTTC.

In nucleotides, the CDR3 is TGTGCCAGCTCACCGGGACTTACTCAGAACACTGAAGCTTTCTTT. This sequence encodes CASSPGLTQNTEAFF. V usage is TRBV18 and J usage is TRBJ1-1; D might be TRBD1 (5 bases). The V and J ends lost 3 bases and 1 base respectively, with 12 bases between them. CDR1 and CDR2 from the germline V gene are KGHSH and LQKENI. There are 15 residues in the CDR3.

Only a few counts were recorded for this clone. The V gene is TRBV7-9, the J gene TRBJ2-7; D may be TRBD2 (7 bases). V lost 1 base to trimming and J lost 1 base, with 20 bases between them. The length of the CDR3 is 18 residues. CDR1 is SEHNR, CDR2 FQNEAQ, per germline (reference sequence). The CDR3 sequence: CASSLVAGADPKSYEQYF. As DNA, the CDR3 is TGTGCCAGCAGCTTAGTGGCGGGGGCCGACCCCAAATCCTACGAGCAGTACTTC.

The CDR3 sequence is CASSLGVGPGEKLFF. CDR3 nucleotides: TGTGCCAGCAGCTTAGGGGTAGGGCCGGGTGAAAAACTGTTTTTT. The gene calls are TRBV5-6 and TRBJ1-4; a possible D gene is TRBD1 (5 bases). The CDR3 has 15 amino acids. V was trimmed by 2 bases and J by 7 bases, leaving 15 bases between them. CDR1 is SGHDT and CDR2 is YYEEEE in the germline V gene.

The chain couples TRBV15 to TRBJ1-6, with a weak D call TRBD1 (6 bases). The CDR3 runs to 14 residues. V was pared by 5 bases and J by 10 bases, with 15 bases between. The V gene's germline CDR1 is LNHNV and CDR2 YYDKDF (reference sequence). CDR3 in amino acids: CATSWGGRGSPLHF. CDR3 bases: TGTGCCACCAGCTGGGGGGGCAGAGGATCACCCCTCCACTTT.

The chain uses TRBV7-4 and TRBJ2-3; TRBD2 aligns across 9 bases. Germline V gene sequence: CDR1 SGHVT, CDR2 SQSDAQ. The V and J ends lost 5 bases and 13 bases, in that order; junction bases with no gene match: 10. The CDR3 totals 13 residues. The CDR3 reads CASSAGGPSGEYF. The CDR3, as DNA: TGTGCCAGCAGCGCAGGGGGGCCTAGCGGGGAGTATTTT.